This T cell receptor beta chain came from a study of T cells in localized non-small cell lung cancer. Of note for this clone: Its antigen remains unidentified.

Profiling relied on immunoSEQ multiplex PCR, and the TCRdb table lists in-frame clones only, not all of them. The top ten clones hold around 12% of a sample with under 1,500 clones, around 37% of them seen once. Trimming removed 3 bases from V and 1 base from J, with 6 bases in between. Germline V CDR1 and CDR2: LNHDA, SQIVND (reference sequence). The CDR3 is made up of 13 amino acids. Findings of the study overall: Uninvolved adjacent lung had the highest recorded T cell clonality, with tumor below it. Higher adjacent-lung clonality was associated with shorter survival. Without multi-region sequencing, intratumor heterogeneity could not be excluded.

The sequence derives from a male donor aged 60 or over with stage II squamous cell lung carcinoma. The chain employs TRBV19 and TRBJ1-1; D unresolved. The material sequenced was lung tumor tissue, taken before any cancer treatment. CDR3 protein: CASSISKNTEAFF. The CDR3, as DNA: TGTGCCAGTAGTATTTCTAAGAACACTGAAGCTTTCTTT. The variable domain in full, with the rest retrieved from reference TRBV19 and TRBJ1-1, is DGGITQSPKYLFRKEGQNVTLSCEQNLNHDAMYWYRQDPGQGLRLIYYSQIVNDFQKGDIAEGYSVSREKKESFPLTVTSAQKNPTAFYLCASSISKNTEAFFGQGTRLTVV.